Below are 18 T cell receptor beta chains sequenced from a single sample in a study of blood T cell repertoires in COVID-19. Repertoires were generated with immunoSEQ multiplex PCR, while TCRdb's copy carries only in-frame clones and drops some. Among around 150,000 clones listed, approximately 73% were seen once. The source material was peripheral blood. The receptors shown here come from a woman older than 75 with acute or convalescent COVID-19.

This chain uses TRBV2 with TRBJ1-5; tentatively, D is TRBD1 (6 bases). Deletions cut 5 bases from V and 4 bases from J, with 12 bases between. The CDR3 is made up of 14 amino acids. CDR1 and CDR2 (germline): SNHLY, FYNNEI. The CDR3 region is CASSLQGRNQPQHF. DNA of the CDR3: TGTGCCAGCAGTTTACAGGGACGGAATCAGCCCCAGCATTTT.

V usage is TRBV5-1 and J usage is TRBJ2-3; 10 bases line up with TRBD2. The CDR3 contains 16 residues. V lost 0 bases and J lost 5; bases outside the gene matches: 6. Germline loops: CDR1 SGHRS, CDR2 YFSETQ. The CDR3 region has the DNA TGCGCCAGCAGCTTGGCCTCTAGCGGGGGCAGAGATACGCAGTATTTT. It specifies CASSLASSGGRDTQYF.

This chain connects TRBV12-3 or TRBV12-4 to TRBJ2-5, with D maybe TRBD2 (5 bases). Deletions cut 3 bases from V and 10 bases from J, with 9 bases between. CDR3 length equals 11 residues. The CDR3 reads CASSLVGDQYF. Written as DNA, the CDR3 is TGTGCCAGCAGTTTGGTCGGGGACCAGTACTTC.

This clone appeared a single time. The chain couples TRBV11-2 to TRBJ2-1; 11 bases match TRBD2. V was pared by 4 bases and J by 5 bases, with 4 bases of the junction left unmatched. Per the germline V gene, CDR1 is SGHAT and CDR2 is FQNNGV. The CDR3 spans 15 residues. DNA of the CDR3: TGTGCCAGCAGCTCCATACTAGCGGGGGACAATGAGCAGTTCTTC. This encodes CASSSILAGDNEQFF.

The chain employs TRBV5-1 and TRBJ2-3; 9 bases line up with TRBD2. CDR1 SGHRS and CDR2 YFSETQ come from the germline V gene. V was pared by 6 bases and J by 2 bases, with 16 bases of the junction left unmatched. CDR3 size: 18 residues. The CDR3: CASTAAGRGGADTDTQYF. CDR3 bases: TGCGCCAGCACCGCGGCCGGGCGGGGGGGCGCTGACACAGATACGCAGTATTTT.

The chain joins TRBV6-2 or TRBV6-3 to TRBJ1-2; perhaps TRBD1 as D (6 bases). This CDR3 is 13 amino acids long. Germline loops: CDR1 MNHEY, CDR2 SVGEGT. Trimming cost V 5 bases and J 4 bases, with 11 bases left between them. The CDR3 DNA reads as TGTGCCAGCAGTCAGGGGCCGGTCTATGGCTACACCTTC. Translated, it gives CASSQGPVYGYTF.

The gene calls are TRBV2 and TRBJ2-5; D gene unclear. Germline V gene sequence: CDR1 SNHLY, CDR2 FYNNEI. Trimming shortened V by 1 base and J by 0 bases, and 12 bases separated the two germline ends. This CDR3 comprises 16 residues. CDR3 nucleotides: TGTGCCAGCAGTGAAGTGGCTAGAAATTACCAAGAGACCCAGTACTTC. Protein product: CASSEVARNYQETQYF.

This clone came up once. This rearrangement joins TRBV6-5 to TRBJ2-3; 7 nucleotides match TRBD1. J was trimmed by 2 bases and V by 6 bases; bases with no gene match: 2. This CDR3 spans 13 amino acids. Germline lookup yields CDR1 MNHEY and CDR2 SVGAGI. The CDR3 DNA follows: TGTGCCAGCAGGGGGACAGCCACAGATACGCAGTATTTT. This sequence encodes CASRGTATDTQYF.

The rearrangement joins TRBV25-1 to TRBJ1-2, with D uncertain. The CDR3 totals 14 residues. Germline CDR1 reads MGHDK; CDR2 reads SYGVNS. The V and J ends lost 2 bases and 1 base respectively, with 8 bases between them. CDR3 DNA sequence: TGTGCCAGCAGTGAAACTAGTAATAACTATGGCTACACCTTC. The encoded protein is CASSETSNNYGYTF.

The chain uses TRBV2 and TRBJ1-1; D possibly corresponds to TRBD1 (6 bases). With 6 bases removed from V and 0 bases from J, the gap between germline ends came to 11 bases. This CDR3 is 14 amino acids long. Germline V gene lookup returns CDR1 SNHLY and CDR2 FYNNEI. CDR3 loop: CASRRQAMNTEAFF. The CDR3 DNA reads TGTGCCAGCAGACGACAGGCAATGAACACTGAAGCTTTCTTT.

The V and J genes are TRBV7-3 and TRBJ2-2; weak D call: TRBD2 (5 bases). Germline CDR1 and CDR2: SGHTA and FQGTGA. V was cut by 1 base and J by 0 bases, with 18 bases left in between. This CDR3 has 19 amino acids. The CDR3 is CASSLKDVGLPSNTGELFF. As DNA, the CDR3 is TGTGCCAGCAGCTTAAAGGACGTAGGACTTCCGTCGAACACCGGGGAGCTGTTTTTT.

In this sample, this clone turned up a few times. This sequence joins TRBV13 and TRBJ1-5; TRBD1 matches at 7 bases. The CDR3 totals 12 residues. V shed 6 bases and J 6 bases; nucleotides not matched to a gene: 2. Germline-derived CDR1 and CDR2 are PRHDT and FYEKMQ (reference sequence). CDR3 loop: CASRTGFQPQHF. DNA of the CDR3: TGTGCCAGCAGGACAGGGTTTCAGCCCCAGCATTTT.

The V gene is TRBV7-8, the J gene TRBJ2-1; D perhaps matches TRBD2 (6 bases). Trimming removed 5 bases from V and 9 bases from J, with 17 bases in between. The CDR3 length is 14 residues. CDR1 is SGHVS, CDR2 FQNEAQ, per germline. CDR3 nucleotide sequence: TGTGCCAGCAGCCCAGCCCTCGGGGGAAGTGAGCAGTTCTTC. It codes for CASSPALGGSEQFF. The full variable domain, in which reference TRBV7-8 and TRBJ2-1 provide the parts outside the CDR3, is GAGVSQSPRYKVAKRGQDVALRCDPISGHVSLFWYQQALGQGPEFLTYFQNEAQLDKSGLPSDRFFAERPEGSVSTLKIQRTQQEDSAVYLCASSPALGGSEQFFGPGTRLTVL.

The sample holds one count of this clone. The genes are TRBV18 and TRBJ1-2; no firm D call. The germline V gene has CDR1 KGHSH and CDR2 LQKENI. The V and J ends lost 2 bases and 4 bases respectively, with 11 bases between them. The CDR3 contains 14 residues. The DNA for the CDR3 is TGTGCCAGCTCACCATCGGTAGCTAGCTATGGCTACACCTTC. This codes for CASSPSVASYGYTF.

V gene TRBV7-3 combines with J gene TRBJ2-3; 8 positions agree with TRBD2. V was pared by 5 bases and J by 0 bases, with 7 bases of the junction left unmatched. Germline V lookup: CDR1 SGHTA, CDR2 FQGTGA. The CDR3 loop spans 16 amino acids. CDR3 coding DNA: TGTGCCAGCAGCATAAGCGGGGGTACTAGCACAGATACGCAGTATTTT. Its protein is CASSISGGTSTDTQYF.

This chain's CDR3 is CATSREYLAGYNEQFF. The CDR3 region has the DNA TGTGCCACCAGCAGAGAATATCTAGCGGGGTACAATGAGCAGTTCTTC. This chain links TRBV15 with TRBJ2-1, with TRBD2 matching over 9 bases. The CDR3 is 16 residues long. Unmatched junction bases numbered 4, after V lost 0 bases and J lost 4 bases. From germline, CDR1 is LNHNV and CDR2 YYDKDF (reference sequence). Combining the CDR3 with reference TRBV15 and TRBJ2-1 gives the whole variable domain DAMVIQNPRYQVTQFGKPVTLSCSQTLNHNVMYWYQQKSSQAPKLLFHYYDKDFNNEADTPDNFQSRRPNTSFCFLDIRSPGLGDTAMYLCATSREYLAGYNEQFFGPGTRLTVL.

This chain uses TRBV7-9 with TRBJ2-7; perhaps TRBD1 as D (5 bases). Germline V gives CDR1 SEHNR, CDR2 FQNEAQ (reference sequence). CDR3 length: 13 amino acids. Trimming cost V 2 bases and J 2 bases, with 7 bases left between them. In DNA form, the CDR3 reads TGTGCCAGCAGCTTAATGGACACCTACGAGCAGTACTTC. Translated, it gives CASSLMDTYEQYF.

The V and J genes are TRBV11-1 and TRBJ1-2; TRBD1 matches 7 bases. Trimming took 4 bases from V and 2 from J; bases not matched to a gene: 4. The CDR3 is made up of 14 amino acids. Germline CDR1 is SGHAT and CDR2 is FQDESV (reference sequence). The CDR3 DNA reads TGTGCCAGCAGCTGGACAGGCCCCAACTATGGCTACACCTTC. It codes for CASSWTGPNYGYTF.